The 17 T cell receptor beta chains below all came from one sample that was sequenced in a study of CD8 T cells in Susac syndrome. Random hexamers primed reverse transcription of 0.5 to 1 ug RNA. TCRdb passed the immunoSEQ multiplex PCR reads through MiXCR, listing each CDR3 protein once. Found here are fewer than 350,000 distinct CDR3 sequences, about 88% of them singletons; the top ten hold under 0.2%. Sequenced: CD8+ T cells from PBMCs. The receptors shown here come from a human donor with multiple sclerosis.

The rearrangement uses TRBV24-1 and TRBJ1-2; no firm D call. Trimming removed 5 bases at V and 0 bases at J, with 12 bases between. Germline assignment: CDR1 KGHDR and CDR2 SFDVKD. The CDR3 consists of 15 residues. The CDR3 loop is CATSGFDGPNYGYTF. Here the CDR3 DNA reads TGTGCCACCAGTGGATTCGACGGCCCTAACTATGGCTACACCTTC.

The chain couples TRBV7-9 to TRBJ1-2, with D maybe TRBD1 (5 bases). Germline CDR1 and CDR2: SEHNR and FQNEAQ (reference sequence). The CDR3 totals 12 residues. Trimming stripped 5 bases from V and 8 bases from J, with 12 bases between. CDR3 amino acids: CASSNGDAGYTF. The CDR3 nucleotides read TGTGCCAGCAGCAACGGGGACGCAGGCTACACCTTC.

This rearrangement joins TRBV28 to TRBJ2-7, with D possibly called TRBD1 or TRBD2 (5 bases each). V dropped 5 bases and J dropped 5 bases, with 13 bases sitting between them. The CDR3 consists of 13 residues. Looked up from germline, CDR1 is MDHEN and CDR2 is SYDVKM. CDR3 nucleotide sequence: TGTGCCAGCAGTGTGGGGGAAATGGACGAGCAGTACTTC. Protein sequence: CASSVGEMDEQYF.

V and J are TRBV9 and TRBJ2-7, with D unclear. The germline V gene encodes CDR1 SGDLS and CDR2 YYNGEE. CDR3 length: 14 residues. V lost 2 bases and J 0 bases, leaving 9 bases between the germline ends. The chain's CDR3 is CASSVNAASYEQYF. The CDR3 DNA sequence: TGTGCCAGCAGCGTTAATGCGGCCTCCTACGAGCAGTACTTC.

This clonotype was found a few times. This rearrangement joins TRBV28 to TRBJ2-5; D remains unclear. V lost 6 bases and J lost 7, with 9 bases in between. Germline loops: CDR1 MDHEN, CDR2 SYDVKM. This CDR3 is 11 amino acids long. The CDR3 protein is CASSPGVTQYF. CDR3 sequence (DNA): TGTGCCAGCAGCCCCGGCGTGACCCAGTACTTC.

The CDR3 nucleotides read TGTGCCAGCAGTGGCGAGGGTGGGCACCTAGCCCCGAGGGATACGCAGTATTTT. Translated, it gives CASSGEGGHLAPRDTQYF. J is TRBJ2-3 and V is TRBV2; TRBD2 is a possible D gene (5 bases). The V gene's germline CDR1 is SNHLY and CDR2 FYNNEI. The CDR3 contains 18 residues. Between the trimmed V and J ends, which lost 4 bases and 6 bases, there was a span of 26 bases.

The rearrangement links TRBV20-1 to TRBJ2-3, with D perhaps matching TRBD2 (5 bases). V lost 7 bases and J 4 bases, leaving 12 bases between the germline ends. The germline gives CDR1 DFQATT, CDR2 SNEGSKA (reference sequence). This CDR3 comprises 12 residues. This chain's CDR3 is CSGVGVADTQYF. In DNA form, the CDR3 reads TGCAGTGGGGTGGGAGTAGCAGATACGCAGTATTTT.

This clonotype has just a few counts. V and J are TRBV12-5 and TRBJ2-1; 9 bases are shared with TRBD1. The CDR3 extends over 13 amino acids. The junction had 5 bases not matched to a gene; V was cut back by 6 bases and J by 8 bases. The germline V gene encodes CDR1 LGHNT and CDR2 FRNRAP. The CDR3 DNA is TGTGCTAGTGGCCGGACAGGGGTGTATGAGCAGTTCTTC. Encoded protein: CASGRTGVYEQFF.

This chain joins TRBV30 and TRBJ2-7; TRBD1 matches at 9 bases. Germline loops: CDR1 GTSNPN, CDR2 SVGIG (reference sequence). The CDR3 contains 14 residues. The V gene end was trimmed by 5 bases and the J gene end by 1 base; junction bases not matched to a gene: 6. CDR3 nucleotide sequence: TGTGCCTGGGGTACCGGGACAGGGTCCTACGAGCAGTACTTC. This translates into CAWGTGTGSYEQYF.

The V gene is TRBV19, the J gene TRBJ1-3; TRBD1 matches 8 bases. The germline V gene encodes CDR1 LNHDA and CDR2 SQIVND (reference sequence). V gave up 9 bases and J gave up 0 bases; unmatched junction bases: 7. There are 15 residues in the CDR3. The CDR3 protein is CASQGQASSGNTIYF. The CDR3 nucleotides are TGTGCCAGCCAGGGACAGGCAAGCTCTGGAAACACCATATATTTT.

The CDR3 spells CASSLMGWTDTQYF. The CDR3 DNA reads TGTGCCAGCAGCTTAATGGGTTGGACAGATACGCAGTATTTT. This chain links TRBV13 with TRBJ2-3, with D unclear. CDR3 length: 14 residues. Germline V gene sequence: CDR1 PRHDT, CDR2 FYEKMQ (reference sequence). V was clipped by 2 bases and J by 3 bases, with 9 bases between them.

The V and J genes are TRBV6-2 or TRBV6-3 and TRBJ2-1, with TRBD1 matching over 12 bases. Unmatched junction bases numbered 6, after V lost 3 bases and J lost 9 bases. The CDR3 length is 15 residues. Germline CDR1 and CDR2: MNHEY and SVGEGT. Here the CDR3 reads CASSYWDRGRSEQFF. The CDR3 DNA reads TGTGCCAGCAGTTATTGGGACAGGGGGCGAAGTGAGCAGTTCTTC.

The V gene is TRBV7-9, the J gene TRBJ1-5; TRBD1 agrees at 7 bases. Germline V lookup: CDR1 SEHNR, CDR2 FQNEAQ (reference sequence). The CDR3 extends over 15 amino acids. The V and J ends lost 4 bases and 2 bases, in that order; junction bases with no gene match: 5. CDR3 in DNA: TGTGCCAGCAGCTCCGGACAGGAGGGCAATCAGCCCCAGCATTTT. It encodes CASSSGQEGNQPQHF.

This chain links TRBV7-9 with TRBJ1-2; 7 bases match TRBD1. This CDR3 contains 14 residues. Germline CDR1 SEHNR, CDR2 FQNEAQ (reference sequence). With V trimmed by 6 bases and J by 5 bases, 9 bases remained unmatched. For the CDR3, the DNA is TGTGCCAGCAGATACTTGACAGGGTATTATGGCTACACCTTC. This codes for CASRYLTGYYGYTF. Filled out from reference TRBV7-9 and TRBJ1-2, the complete variable domain reads DTGVSQNPRHKITKRGQNVTFRCDPISEHNRLYWYRQTLGQGPEFLTYFQNEAQLEKSRLLSDRFSAERPKGSFSTLEIQRTEQGDSAMYLCASRYLTGYYGYTFGSGTRLTVV.

The chain couples TRBV19 to TRBJ2-5, with D unclear. The germline gives CDR1 LNHDA, CDR2 SQIVND (reference sequence). This CDR3 contains 15 residues. Trimming removed 3 bases at V and 4 bases at J, with 15 bases between. The DNA of the CDR3 is TGTGCCAGTAGTATTACGGGCAGTCTGGGAGAGACCCAGTACTTC. It is translated as CASSITGSLGETQYF.

The chain combines TRBV4-1 with TRBJ1-4; D gene ambiguous. Germline V CDR1 and CDR2: MGHRA, YSYEKL. This CDR3 has 15 residues. Trimming took off 2 bases at V and 3 bases at J, with 10 bases between the two ends. The DNA for the CDR3 is TGCGCCAGCAGCCAATGGGAACGCCCTAATGAAAAACTGTTTTTT. Translated, it gives CASSQWERPNEKLFF.

This clonotype has just a few counts. The chain combines TRBV30 with TRBJ2-1; unclear D gene. V was clipped by 8 bases and J by 2 bases, with 10 bases between them. There are 12 residues in the CDR3. In germline, CDR1 is GTSNPN, CDR2 SVGIG (reference sequence). CDR3 DNA: TGTGCCCGTAGGGATACCTACAATGAGCAGTTCTTC. The encoded protein is CARRDTYNEQFF.